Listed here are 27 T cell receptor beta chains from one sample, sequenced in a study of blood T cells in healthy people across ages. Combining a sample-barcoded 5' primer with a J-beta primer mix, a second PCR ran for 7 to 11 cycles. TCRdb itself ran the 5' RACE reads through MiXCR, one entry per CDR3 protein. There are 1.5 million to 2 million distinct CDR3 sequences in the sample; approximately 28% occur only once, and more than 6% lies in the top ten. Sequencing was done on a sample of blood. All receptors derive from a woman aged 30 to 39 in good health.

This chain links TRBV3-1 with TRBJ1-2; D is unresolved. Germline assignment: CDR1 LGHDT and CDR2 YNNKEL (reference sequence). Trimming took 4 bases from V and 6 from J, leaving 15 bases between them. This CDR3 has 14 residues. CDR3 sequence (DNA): TGTGCCAGCAGCCCCCGGGCCTTAGTGGATGGCTACACCTTC. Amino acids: CASSPRALVDGYTF.

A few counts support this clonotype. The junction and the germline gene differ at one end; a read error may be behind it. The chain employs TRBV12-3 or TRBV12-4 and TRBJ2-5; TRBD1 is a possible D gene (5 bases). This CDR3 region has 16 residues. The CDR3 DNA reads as TGTGCCTGCAGTTTATCGGCCGGCCAGGGTGAGGAGACCCAGTACTTC. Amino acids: CACSLSAGQGEETQYF.

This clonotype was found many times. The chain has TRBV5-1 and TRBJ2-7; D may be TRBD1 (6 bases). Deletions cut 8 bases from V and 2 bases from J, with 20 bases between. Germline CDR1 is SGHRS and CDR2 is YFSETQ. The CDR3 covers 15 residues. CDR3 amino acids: CASSPSGTLPYEQYF. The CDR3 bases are TGCGCCAGTTCCCCCTCCGGGACATTGCCCTACGAGCAGTACTTC.

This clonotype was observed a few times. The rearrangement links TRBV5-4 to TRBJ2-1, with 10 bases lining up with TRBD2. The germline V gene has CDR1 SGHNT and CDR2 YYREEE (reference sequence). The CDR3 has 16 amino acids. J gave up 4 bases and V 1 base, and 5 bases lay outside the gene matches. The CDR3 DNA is TGTGCCAGCAGCTTGCGATCACTAGCGGGATACAATGAGCAGTTCTTC. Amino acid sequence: CASSLRSLAGYNEQFF.

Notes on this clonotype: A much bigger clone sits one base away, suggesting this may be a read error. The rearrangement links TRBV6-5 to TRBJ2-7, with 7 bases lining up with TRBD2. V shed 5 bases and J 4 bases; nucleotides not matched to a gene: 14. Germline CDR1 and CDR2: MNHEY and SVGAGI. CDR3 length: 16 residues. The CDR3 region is CASSLNRSGVGYEQYF. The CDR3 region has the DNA TGTGCCAGCAGTCTCAACCGAAGCGGGGTAGGGTACGAGCAGTACTTC.

The CDR3 region is CASSLYRGRYEQYF. The CDR3 DNA sequence: TGTGCCAGCAGTTTATACCGGGGGAGGTACGAGCAGTACTTC. V usage is TRBV27 and J usage is TRBJ2-7; perhaps TRBD2 as D (6 bases). Per the germline V gene, CDR1 is MNHEY and CDR2 is SMNVEV (reference sequence). Trimming removed 1 base from V and 4 bases from J, with 11 bases in between. This CDR3 is 14 amino acids long.

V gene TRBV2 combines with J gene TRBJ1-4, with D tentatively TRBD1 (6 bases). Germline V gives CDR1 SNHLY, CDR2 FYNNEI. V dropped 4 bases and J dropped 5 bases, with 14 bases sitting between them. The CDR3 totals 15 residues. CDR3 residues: CASSVMAGANEKLFF. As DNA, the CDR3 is TGTGCCAGCAGTGTTATGGCAGGGGCAAATGAAAAACTGTTTTTT.

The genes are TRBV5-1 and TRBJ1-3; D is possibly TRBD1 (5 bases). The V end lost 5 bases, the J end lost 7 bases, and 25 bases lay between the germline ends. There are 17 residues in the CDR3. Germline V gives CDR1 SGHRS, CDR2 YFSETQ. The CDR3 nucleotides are TGCGCCAGCAGGTCTCCTGACGGGGGTACCGACCCGAACACCATATATTTT. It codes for CASRSPDGGTDPNTIYF.

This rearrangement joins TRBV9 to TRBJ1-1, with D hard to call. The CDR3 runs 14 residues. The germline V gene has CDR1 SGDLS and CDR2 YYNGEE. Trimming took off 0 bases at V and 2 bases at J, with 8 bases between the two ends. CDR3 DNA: TGTGCCAGCAGCGTAGGATGGGGAAACACTGAAGCTTTCTTT. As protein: CASSVGWGNTEAFF.

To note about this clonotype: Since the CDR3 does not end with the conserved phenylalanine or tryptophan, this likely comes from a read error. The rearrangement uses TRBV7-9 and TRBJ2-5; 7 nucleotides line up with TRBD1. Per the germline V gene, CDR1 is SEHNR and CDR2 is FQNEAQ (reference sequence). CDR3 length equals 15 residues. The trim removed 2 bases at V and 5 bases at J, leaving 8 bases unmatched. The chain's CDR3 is CASSLLGQVSETQYL. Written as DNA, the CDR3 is TGTGCCAGCAGCTTACTTGGACAGGTTTCGGAGACCCAGTACTTA.

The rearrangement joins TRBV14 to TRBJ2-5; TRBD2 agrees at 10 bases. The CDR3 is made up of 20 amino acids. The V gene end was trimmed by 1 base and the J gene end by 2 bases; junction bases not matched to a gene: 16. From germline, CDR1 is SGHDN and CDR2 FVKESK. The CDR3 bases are TGTGCCAGCAGCCAAGTGGGATGGATAGCGGGAGGACTAATACAAGAGACCCAGTACTTC. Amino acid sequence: CASSQVGWIAGGLIQETQYF.

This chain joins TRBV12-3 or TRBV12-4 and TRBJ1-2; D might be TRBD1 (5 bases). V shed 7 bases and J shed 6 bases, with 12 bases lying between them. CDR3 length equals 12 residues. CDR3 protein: CASNLGGHGYTF. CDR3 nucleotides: TGTGCCAGCAACCTTGGGGGTCATGGCTACACCTTC.

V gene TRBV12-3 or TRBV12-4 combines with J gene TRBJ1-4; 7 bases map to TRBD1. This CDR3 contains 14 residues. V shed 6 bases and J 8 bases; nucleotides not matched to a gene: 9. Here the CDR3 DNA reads TGTGCCAGCAGGGTGACAGGGTTTGAGGAAAAACTGTTTTTT. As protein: CASRVTGFEEKLFF.

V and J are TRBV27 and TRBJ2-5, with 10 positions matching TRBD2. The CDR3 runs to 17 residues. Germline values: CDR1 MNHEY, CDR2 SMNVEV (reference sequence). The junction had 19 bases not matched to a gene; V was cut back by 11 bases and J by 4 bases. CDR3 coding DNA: TGTGCCCAAAAAGGGGGGACTAGCGTCGTTTTTCTAGAGACCCAGTACTTC. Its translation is CAQKGGTSVVFLETQYF.

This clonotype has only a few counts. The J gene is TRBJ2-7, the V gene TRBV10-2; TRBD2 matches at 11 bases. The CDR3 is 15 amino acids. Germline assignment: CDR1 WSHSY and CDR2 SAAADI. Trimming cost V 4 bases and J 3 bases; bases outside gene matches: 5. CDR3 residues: CASSVLLAGVYEQYF. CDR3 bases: TGCGCCAGCAGTGTACTACTAGCGGGAGTCTACGAGCAGTACTTC.

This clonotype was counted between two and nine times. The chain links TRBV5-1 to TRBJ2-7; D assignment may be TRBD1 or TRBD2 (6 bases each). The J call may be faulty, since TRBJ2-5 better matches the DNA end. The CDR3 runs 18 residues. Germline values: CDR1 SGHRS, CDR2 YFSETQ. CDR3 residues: CASSTIGGQQGSEETQYF. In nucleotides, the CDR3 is TGCGCCAGCAGCACAATAGGAGGGCAACAGGGATCAGAAGAGACCCAGTACTTC.

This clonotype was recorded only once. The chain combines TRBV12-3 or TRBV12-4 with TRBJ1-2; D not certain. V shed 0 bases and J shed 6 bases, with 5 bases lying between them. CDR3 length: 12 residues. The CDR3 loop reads CASSLAADGYTF. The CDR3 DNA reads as TGTGCCAGCAGTTTAGCGGCCGATGGCTACACCTTC.

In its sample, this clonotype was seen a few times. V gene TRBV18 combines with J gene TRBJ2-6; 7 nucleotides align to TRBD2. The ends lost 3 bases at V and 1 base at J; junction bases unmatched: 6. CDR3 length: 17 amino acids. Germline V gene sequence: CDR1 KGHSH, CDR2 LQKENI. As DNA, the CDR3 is TGTGCCAGCTCACCCATCTTGGGAGGGTCTGGGGCCAACGTCCTGACTTTC. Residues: CASSPILGGSGANVLTF. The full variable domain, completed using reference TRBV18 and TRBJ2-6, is NAGVMQNPRHLVRRRGQEARLRCSPMKGHSHVYWYRQLPEEGLKFMVYLQKENIIDESGMPKERFSAEFPKEGPSILRIQQVVRGDSAAYFCASSPILGGSGANVLTFGAGSRLTVL.

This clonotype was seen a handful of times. CDR3 bases: TGTGCCAGCACCGAACTAGCGGGGACCACAGATACGCAGTATTTT. Translated: CASTELAGTTDTQYF. The chain combines TRBV7-9 with TRBJ2-3; 10 nucleotides agree with TRBD2. The germline V gene encodes CDR1 SEHNR and CDR2 FQNEAQ (reference sequence). J lost 2 bases, V lost 7 bases, and 6 bases had no gene match. The CDR3 runs to 15 residues. The full variable domain, rest sourced from reference TRBV7-9 and TRBJ2-3, is DTGVSQNPRHKITKRGQNVTFRCDPISEHNRLYWYRQTLGQGPEFLTYFQNEAQLEKSRLLSDRFSAERPKGSFSTLEIQRTEQGDSAMYLCASTELAGTTDTQYFGPGTRLTVL.

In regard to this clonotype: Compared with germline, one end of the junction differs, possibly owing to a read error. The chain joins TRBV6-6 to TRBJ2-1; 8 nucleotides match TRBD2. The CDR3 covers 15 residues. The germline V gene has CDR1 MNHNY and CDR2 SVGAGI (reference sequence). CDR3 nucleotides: TGTGCCAGCAGTTACTCCGGGGGGGAGGCCGGGGAGCTGTTCTTC. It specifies CASSYSGGEAGELFF.

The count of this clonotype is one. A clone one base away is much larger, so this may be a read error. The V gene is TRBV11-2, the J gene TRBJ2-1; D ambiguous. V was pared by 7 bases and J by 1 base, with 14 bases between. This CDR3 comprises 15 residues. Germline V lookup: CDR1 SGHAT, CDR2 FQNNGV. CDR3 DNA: TGTGCCAGCACCCGACGAGCGCAATCCTACAATGAGCAGTTCTTC. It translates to CASTRRAQSYNEQFF. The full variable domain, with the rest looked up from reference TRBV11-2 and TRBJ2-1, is EAGVAQSPRYKIIEKRQSVAFWCNPISGHATLYWYQQILGQGPKLLIQFQNNGVVDDSQLPKDRFSAERLKGVDSTLKIQPAKLEDSAVYLCASTRRAQSYNEQFFGPGTRLTVL.

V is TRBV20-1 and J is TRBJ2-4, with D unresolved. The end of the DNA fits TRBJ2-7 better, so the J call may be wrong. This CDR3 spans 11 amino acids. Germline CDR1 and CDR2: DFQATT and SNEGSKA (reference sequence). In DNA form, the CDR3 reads TGCAGTGCTAGTTTTGACTACGAGCAGTACTTC. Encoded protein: CSASFDYEQYF.

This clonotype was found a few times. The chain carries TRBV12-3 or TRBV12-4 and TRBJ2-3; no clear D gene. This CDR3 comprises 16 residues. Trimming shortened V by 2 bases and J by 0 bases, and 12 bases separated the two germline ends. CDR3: CASSLWTTSSTDTQYF. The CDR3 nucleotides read TGTGCCAGCAGTTTATGGACGACATCTAGCACAGATACGCAGTATTTT.

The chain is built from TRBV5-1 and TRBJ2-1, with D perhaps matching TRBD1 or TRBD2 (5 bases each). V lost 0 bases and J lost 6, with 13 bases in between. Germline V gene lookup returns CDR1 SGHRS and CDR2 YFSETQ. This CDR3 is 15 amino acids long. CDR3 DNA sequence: TGCGCCAGCAGCTTGGCCGGGGCCAATCCCAATGAGCAGTTCTTC. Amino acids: CASSLAGANPNEQFF.

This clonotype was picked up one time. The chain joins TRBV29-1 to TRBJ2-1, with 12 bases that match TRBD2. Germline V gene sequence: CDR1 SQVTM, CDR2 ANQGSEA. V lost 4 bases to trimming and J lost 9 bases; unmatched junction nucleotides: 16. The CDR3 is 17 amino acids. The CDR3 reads CSVGLAGGPIGLGEQFF. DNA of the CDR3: TGCAGCGTTGGCCTAGCGGGAGGGCCCATCGGGTTGGGTGAGCAGTTCTTC.

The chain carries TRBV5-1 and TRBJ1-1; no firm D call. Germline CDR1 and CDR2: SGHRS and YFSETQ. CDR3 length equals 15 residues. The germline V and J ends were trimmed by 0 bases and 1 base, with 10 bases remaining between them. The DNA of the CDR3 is TGCGCCAGCAGCTTGGTAGAGTTTTCGAACACTGAAGCTTTCTTT. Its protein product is CASSLVEFSNTEAFF.

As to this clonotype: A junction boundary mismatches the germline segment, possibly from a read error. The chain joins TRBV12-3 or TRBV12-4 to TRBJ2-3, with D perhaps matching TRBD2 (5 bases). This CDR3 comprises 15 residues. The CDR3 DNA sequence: TGTGCCACCCGATATACTAGAGGCGGAGGAGATGCGCAGTATTTT. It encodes CATRYTRGGGDAQYF.